This TCR beta chain originates from a study of blood T cell repertoires in COVID-19. Produced via immunoSEQ multiplex PCR; TCRdb's table is partial and in-frame only. The table records approximately 100,000 clones, roughly 80% of them present only once. The CDR3 has 14 amino acids. Looked up from germline, CDR1 is MNHEY and CDR2 is SMNVEV (reference sequence). With 3 bases clipped from V and 6 bases from J, the junction kept 7 bases outside the gene matches. The receptor comes from a human donor in a cohort sampled during active COVID-19. The sample consisted of peripheral blood. The chain couples TRBV27 to TRBJ2-7; TRBD1 matches 8 bases. This CDR3 is CASSFGQGAAEQYF. The CDR3 DNA reads TGTGCCAGCAGTTTTGGTCAGGGGGCGGCCGAGCAGTACTTC.